Presented here are 2 T cell receptor beta chains from one specimen sequenced in a study of post-analysis software for immune sequencing data. Study conclusions and caveats: Patients carried a handful of TRBV segments more frequently than controls did, and TRBV5-6, TRBV5-1 and TRBV20-1 were among them.

Each TCR beta cDNA library carried unique molecular identifiers. TCRdb independently ran MiXCR on the PCR reads; one entry per CDR3 protein. The data show some 690,000 distinct CDR3 sequences, with about 27% seen just once and more than 0.45% held by the top ten. The antigens these receptors bind are not known. The material sequenced was blood. The receptors derive from a girl aged 5 to 17 with multiple sclerosis.

In this sample, this clonotype turned up a few times. As DNA, the CDR3 is TGCAGTGCGAGGGACAGGGGTAACCAAGAGACCCAGTACTTC. Protein sequence: CSARDRGNQETQYF. The chain couples TRBV20-1 to TRBJ2-5, with 10 bases matching TRBD1. CDR3 length equals 14 residues. Germline values: CDR1 DFQATT, CDR2 SNEGSKA (reference sequence). Trimming removed 6 bases from V and 0 bases from J; junction bases left unmatched: 4.

This clonotype was seen only a few times. J is TRBJ2-1 and V is TRBV29-1; D may correspond to TRBD1 or TRBD2 (6 bases each). Germline V gene lookup returns CDR1 SQVTM and CDR2 ANQGSEA. CDR3 size: 14 residues. V lost 6 bases, J lost 8 bases, and 20 bases lay in between. CDR3 region: CSVPVGGSRDEQFF. CDR3 coding DNA: TGCAGCGTCCCCGTCGGGGGCTCTAGGGATGAGCAGTTCTTC.